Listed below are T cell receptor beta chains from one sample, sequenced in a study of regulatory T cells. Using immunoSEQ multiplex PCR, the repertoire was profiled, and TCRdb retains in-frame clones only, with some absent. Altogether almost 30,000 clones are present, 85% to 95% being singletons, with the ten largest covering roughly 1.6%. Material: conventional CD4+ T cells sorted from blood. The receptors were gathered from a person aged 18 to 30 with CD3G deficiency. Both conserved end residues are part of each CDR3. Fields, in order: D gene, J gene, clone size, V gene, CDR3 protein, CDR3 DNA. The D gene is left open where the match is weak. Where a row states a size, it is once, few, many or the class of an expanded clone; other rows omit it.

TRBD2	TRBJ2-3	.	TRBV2	CASTRTSGGHTSTDTQYF	TGTGCCAGCACGCGGACTAGCGGGGGTCACACTAGCACAGATACGCAGTATTTT
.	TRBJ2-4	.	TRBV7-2	CASSLAGGVKYF	TGTGCCAGCAGCTTAGCGGGGGGAGTGAAGTACTTC
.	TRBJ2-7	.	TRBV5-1	CASSPTGSGFTYEQYF	TGCGCCAGCAGCCCCACAGGAAGCGGGTTTACCTACGAGCAGTACTTC
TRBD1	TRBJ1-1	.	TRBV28	CASNPDGQGTEAFF	TGTGCCAGCAACCCCGATGGACAGGGAACTGAAGCTTTCTTT
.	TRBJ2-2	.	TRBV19	CASSTGAGELFF	TGTGCCAGTAGTACCGGGGCCGGGGAGCTGTTTTTT
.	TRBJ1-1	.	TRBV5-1	CASSLETSMNTEAFF	TGCGCCAGCAGCTTGGAAACAAGCATGAACACTGAAGCTTTCTTT
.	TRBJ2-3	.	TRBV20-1	CSASDFITQYF	TGCAGTGCTAGTGACTTTATTACGCAGTATTTT
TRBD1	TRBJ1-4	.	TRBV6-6	CASSDRGREKLFF	TGTGCCAGCAGTGACAGGGGGCGCGAAAAACTGTTTTTT
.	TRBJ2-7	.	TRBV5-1	CASSLGVVGSYEQYF	TGCGCCAGCAGCTTGGGAGTGGTGGGGTCCTACGAGCAGTACTTC
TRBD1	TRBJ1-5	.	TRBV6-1	CASSVDRGRGQPQHF	TGTGCCAGCAGTGTTGACAGGGGAAGGGGACAGCCCCAGCATTTT
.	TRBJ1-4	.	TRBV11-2	CASRFLGGRKLFF	TGTGCCAGCAGATTTTTGGGGGGTCGGAAACTGTTTTTT
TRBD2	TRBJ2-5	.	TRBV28	CASSPGRTSIGETQYF	TGTGCCAGCAGTCCTGGCAGGACTAGCATAGGAGAGACCCAGTACTTC
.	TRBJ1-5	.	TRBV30	CAWSLRSNQPQHF	TGTGCCTGGAGTTTACGGAGCAATCAGCCCCAGCATTTT
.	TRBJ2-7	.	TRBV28	CASSTDREQYF	TGTGCCAGCAGTACCGACAGGGAGCAGTACTTC
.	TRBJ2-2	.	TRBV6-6	CASSRDGSNTGELFF	TGTGCCAGCAGTCGGGACGGTTCGAACACCGGGGAGCTGTTTTTT
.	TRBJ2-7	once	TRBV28	CASSGQLFPYEQYF	TGTGCCAGCAGTGGGCAGTTATTCCCTTACGAGCAGTACTTC
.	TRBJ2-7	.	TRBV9	CASSIDRDPWGEQYF	TGTGCCAGCAGCATTGACCGGGACCCCTGGGGGGAGCAGTACTTC
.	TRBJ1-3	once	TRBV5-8	CASTPRRGYGNTIYF	TGTGCCAGCACCCCTCGAAGGGGCTATGGAAACACCATATATTTT
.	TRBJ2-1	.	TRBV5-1	CASSLDQSSYNEQFF	TGCGCCAGCAGCTTGGATCAGAGCTCCTACAATGAGCAGTTCTTC
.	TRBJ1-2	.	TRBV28	CASSSAQGIYGYTF	TGTGCCAGCAGTTCAGCCCAGGGCATCTATGGCTACACCTTC
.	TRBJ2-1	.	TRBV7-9	CASSLESRLNEQFF	TGTGCCAGCAGCTTAGAGTCCCGTTTGAATGAGCAGTTCTTC
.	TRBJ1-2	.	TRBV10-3	CAISVNPRYGYTF	TGTGCCATCAGTGTTAACCCGCGCTATGGCTACACCTTC
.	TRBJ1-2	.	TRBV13	CASSFGGQYGYTF	TGTGCCAGCTCCTTCGGGGGGCAATATGGCTACACCTTC
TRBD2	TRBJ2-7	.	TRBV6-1	CASSALAGASYEQYF	TGTGCCAGCAGTGCACTAGCGGGAGCCTCCTACGAGCAGTACTTC
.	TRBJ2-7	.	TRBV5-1	CASSLHPSYEQYF	TGCGCCAGCAGCTTGCACCCATCCTACGAGCAGTACTTC
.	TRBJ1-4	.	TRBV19	CASSSRRIPNEKLFF	TGTGCCAGTAGTTCCCGACGGATTCCTAATGAAAAACTGTTTTTT
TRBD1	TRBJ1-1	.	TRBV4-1	CASSLPPGQRNTEAFF	TGCGCCAGCAGTCTCCCCCCGGGACAGAGAAACACTGAAGCTTTCTTT
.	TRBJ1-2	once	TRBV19	CASSIVTGGYTF	TGTGCCAGTAGTATAGTAACCGGTGGCTACACCTTC
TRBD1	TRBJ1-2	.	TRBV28	CASSLYRGSGYGYTF	TGTGCCAGCAGCCTTTACAGGGGGTCGGGCTATGGCTACACCTTC
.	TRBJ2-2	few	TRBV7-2	CASSLQVPGELFF	TGTGCCAGCAGCCTACAGGTGCCCGGGGAGCTGTTTTTT
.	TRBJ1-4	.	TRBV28	CASRAAGGEKLFF	TGTGCCAGCAGGGCAGCGGGCGGTGAAAAACTGTTTTTT
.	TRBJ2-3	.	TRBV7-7	CASSLLLADTQYF	TGTGCCAGCAGCTTACTTCTGGCAGATACGCAGTATTTT
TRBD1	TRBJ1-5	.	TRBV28	CASRSRGPNQPQHF	TGTGCCAGCAGATCCAGGGGGCCTAATCAGCCCCAGCATTTT
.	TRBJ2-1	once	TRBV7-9	CASSSPLVPRDEQFF	TGTGCCAGCAGCTCCCCCCTCGTCCCTAGGGATGAGCAGTTCTTC
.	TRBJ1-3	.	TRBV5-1	CASSLVGPGNTIYF	TGCGCCAGCAGCTTGGTGGGTCCTGGAAACACCATATATTTT
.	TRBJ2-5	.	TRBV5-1	CASSLGWSFAEETQYF	TGCGCCAGCAGCTTGGGTTGGAGCTTTGCCGAAGAGACCCAGTACTTC
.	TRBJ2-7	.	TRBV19	CASSKRPGGEQYF	TGTGCCAGTAGTAAACGGCCCGGCGGTGAGCAGTACTTC
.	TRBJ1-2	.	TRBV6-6	CASTPRGNYGYTF	TGTGCCAGCACCCCCCGGGGTAACTATGGCTACACCTTC
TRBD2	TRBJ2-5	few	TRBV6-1	CASTGREGRETQYF	TGTGCCAGCACAGGGCGGGAGGGAAGAGAGACCCAGTACTTC
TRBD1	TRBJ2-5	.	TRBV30	CAWSVKVRAGGGQETQYF	TGTGCCTGGAGTGTAAAAGTCCGGGCAGGGGGCGGACAAGAGACCCAGTACTTC
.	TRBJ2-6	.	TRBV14	CASSLGDGANVLTF	TGTGCCAGCAGCCTTGGCGACGGGGCCAACGTCCTGACTTTC
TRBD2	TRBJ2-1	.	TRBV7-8	CASSRIGTPGRVYNEQFF	TGTGCCAGCAGCCGGATCGGGACTCCCGGGAGGGTTTACAATGAGCAGTTCTTC
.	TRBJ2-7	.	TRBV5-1	CASGPDGAYEQYF	TGCGCCAGCGGACCCGACGGGGCCTACGAGCAGTACTTC
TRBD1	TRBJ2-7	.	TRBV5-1	CASSTGQGAREQYF	TGCGCCAGCAGCACCGGACAGGGGGCGCGGGAGCAGTACTTC
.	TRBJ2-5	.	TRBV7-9	CASSFSQGGGRETQYF	TGTGCCAGCAGCTTTTCCCAGGGGGGAGGAAGGGAGACCCAGTACTTC
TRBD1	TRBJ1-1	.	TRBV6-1	CASSEVGQGEAFF	TGTGCCAGCAGTGAAGTGGGACAGGGTGAAGCTTTCTTT
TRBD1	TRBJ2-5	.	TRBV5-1	CASSLGGVVGQETQYF	TGCGCCAGCAGCTTAGGGGGCGTAGTGGGCCAAGAGACCCAGTACTTC
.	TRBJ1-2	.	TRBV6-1	CASSDWGLGYTF	TGTGCCAGCAGTGATTGGGGTTTAGGCTACACCTTC
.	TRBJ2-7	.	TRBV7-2	CASSLTGTDNGEQYF	TGTGCCAGCAGCTTGACCGGGACGGATAATGGGGAGCAGTACTTC
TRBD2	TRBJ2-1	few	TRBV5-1	CASSRGLAGGDEQFF	TGCGCCAGCAGCCGCGGGCTAGCGGGAGGAGATGAGCAGTTCTTC
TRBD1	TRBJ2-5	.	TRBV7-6	CASSPMDRGNKQYF	TGTGCCAGCAGCCCTATGGACAGGGGAAACAAGCAGTACTTC